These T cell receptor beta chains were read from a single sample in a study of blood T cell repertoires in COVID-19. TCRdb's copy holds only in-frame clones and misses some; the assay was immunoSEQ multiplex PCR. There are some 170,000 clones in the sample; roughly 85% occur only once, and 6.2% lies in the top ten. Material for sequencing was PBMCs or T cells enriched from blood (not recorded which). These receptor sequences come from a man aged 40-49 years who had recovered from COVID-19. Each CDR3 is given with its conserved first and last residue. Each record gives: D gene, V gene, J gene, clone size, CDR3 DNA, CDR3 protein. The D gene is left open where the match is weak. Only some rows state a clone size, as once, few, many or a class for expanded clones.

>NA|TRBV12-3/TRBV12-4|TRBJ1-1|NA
TGTGCCAGCAGTCCACAGCGGGAAGCTTTCTTT
CASSPQREAFF
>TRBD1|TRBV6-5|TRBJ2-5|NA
TGTGCCAGCAAGGGGGCAGGAGAGACCCAGTACTTC
CASKGAGETQYF
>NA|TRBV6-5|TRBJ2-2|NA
TGTGCCAGCAGTTACGATCCAGAGGCGAACACCGGGGAGCTGTTTTTT
CASSYDPEANTGELFF
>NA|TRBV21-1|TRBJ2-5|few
TGTGCCAGCAGCAAAGGGAGGAAGCGGTGGGAGACCCAGTACTTC
CASSKGRKRWETQYF
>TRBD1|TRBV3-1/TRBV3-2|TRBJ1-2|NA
TGTGCCAGCAGGCGGGACAGGTCCTACACCTTC
CASRRDRSYTF
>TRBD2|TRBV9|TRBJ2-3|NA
TGTGCCAGCAGCGTAGAGGCCGGGACTATTACAGATACGCAGTATTTT
CASSVEAGTITDTQYF
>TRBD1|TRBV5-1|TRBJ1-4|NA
TGCGCCAGCAGCCAGGGACAGGGGGCTGAAAAACTGTTTTTT
CASSQGQGAEKLFF
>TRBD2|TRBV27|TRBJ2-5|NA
TGTGCCAGCAGCCGAGGCCGAGCGCCCGACCCGGGAGTGAGCGGGAGGGGGGTAGAGACCCAGTACTTC
CASSRGRAPDPGVSGRGVETQYF
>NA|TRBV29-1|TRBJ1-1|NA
TGCAGCGTTTTCGGGACACTGAACACTGAAGCTTTCTTT
CSVFGTLNTEAFF
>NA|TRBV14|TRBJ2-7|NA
TGTGCCAGCAGCCAAACCCAAGGGGTTAACGAGCAGTACTTC
CASSQTQGVNEQYF
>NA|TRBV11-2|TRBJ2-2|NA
TGTGCCAGCAGCTTTGTAGAGATCATAGCGACCGGGGAGCTGTTTTTT
CASSFVEIIATGELFF
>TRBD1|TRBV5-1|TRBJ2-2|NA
TGCGCCAGCAGCCTACAGGGGTTATCCGGGGAGCTGTTTTTT
CASSLQGLSGELFF
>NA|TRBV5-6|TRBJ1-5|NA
TGTGCCAGCAGCCCAGGGAAGGAAGGCAATCAGCCCCAGCATTTT
CASSPGKEGNQPQHF
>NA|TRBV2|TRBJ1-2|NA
TGTGCCAGCAGTGAGAGGGAGATTGGCTATGGCTACACCTTC
CASSEREIGYGYTF
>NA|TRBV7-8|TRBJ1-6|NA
TGTGCCAGCATCGGGGACGGAGGGAACTCACCCCTCCACTTT
CASIGDGGNSPLHF
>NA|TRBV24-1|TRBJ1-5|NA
TGTGCCACCAGTGAAGGGGGTTATAGCAATCAGCCCCAGCATTTT
CATSEGGYSNQPQHF
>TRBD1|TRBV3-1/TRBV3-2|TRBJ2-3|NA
TGTGCCAGCAGCCAAGATACCATACCGACAGGGTTCGGCACAGATACGCAGTATTTT
CASSQDTIPTGFGTDTQYF
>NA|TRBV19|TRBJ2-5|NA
TGTGCCAGTAGTACGGGGGTGAGGGAGACCCAGTACTTC
CASSTGVRETQYF
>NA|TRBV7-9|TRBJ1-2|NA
TGTGCCAGCAGCTTATTGGTGGCCCATGGCTACACCTTC
CASSLLVAHGYTF
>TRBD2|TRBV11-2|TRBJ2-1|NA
TGTGCCAGCAGCGTGGGGACTAGCGGGAGCAATGAGCAGTTCTTC
CASSVGTSGSNEQFF
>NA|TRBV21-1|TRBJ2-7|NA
TGTGCCAGCAGCAAAGGGGCTACAGGGGTCGCCTACGAGCAGTACTTC
CASSKGATGVAYEQYF
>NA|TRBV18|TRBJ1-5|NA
TGTGTCAGCTCATCTTCAGGGCAGCAGCCCCAGCATTTT
CVSSSSGQQPQHF
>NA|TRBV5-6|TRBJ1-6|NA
TGTGCCAGCAGCTTCCCCCAGGTCCCGGGAAGCTCCTATAATTCACCCCTCCACTTT
CASSFPQVPGSSYNSPLHF
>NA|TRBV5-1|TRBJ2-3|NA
TGCGCCAGTTTTCCGGGACTCCCACCCACAGATACGCAGTATTTT
CASFPGLPPTDTQYF
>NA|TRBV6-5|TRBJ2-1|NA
TGTGCCAGCGGACTGACACCACAGCGTGAGCAGTTCTTC
CASGLTPQREQFF
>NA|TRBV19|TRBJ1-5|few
TGTGCCAGTAGTATAGCTAACAGGGTGGATGGACAGCCCCAGCATTTT
CASSIANRVDGQPQHF
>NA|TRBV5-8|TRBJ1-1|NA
TGTGCCAGCAGCCACCGACTCATTACGGCGCGGGCCGAGGCTTTCTTT
CASSHRLITARAEAFF
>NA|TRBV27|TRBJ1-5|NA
TGTGCCAGCAGTTTATTAGTCAATCAGCCCCAGCATTTT
CASSLLVNQPQHF
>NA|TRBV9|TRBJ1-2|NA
TGTGCCAGCAGCGTAGCAGGGGTAGACTATGGCTACACCTTC
CASSVAGVDYGYTF
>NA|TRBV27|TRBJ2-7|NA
TGTGCCAGCAGCCCCCTGTCCGGGAGCTACGAGCAGTACTTC
CASSPLSGSYEQYF
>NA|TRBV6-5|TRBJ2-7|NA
TGTGCCAGTGGACAGAATTTCTACGAGCAGTACTTC
CASGQNFYEQYF
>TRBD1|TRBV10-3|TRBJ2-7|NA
TGTGCCATCAGTGAGGGTACCGCGACAGGGGCCTACGAGCAGTACTTC
CAISEGTATGAYEQYF
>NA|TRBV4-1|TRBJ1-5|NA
TGCGCCAGCAGCCAAGAAGGGGGAGGCAATCAGCCCCAGCATTTT
CASSQEGGGNQPQHF
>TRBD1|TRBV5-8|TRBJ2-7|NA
TGTGCCAGCAGCTTGGCCTACGGGGGGACAGGGGGCGCGGAGGAGCAGTACTTC
CASSLAYGGTGGAEEQYF
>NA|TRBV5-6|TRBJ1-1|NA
TGTGCCAGCAGCCGGGGACAGAACACTGAAGCTTTCTTT
CASSRGQNTEAFF
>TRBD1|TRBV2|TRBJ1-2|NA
TGTGCCAGCGGACAGGGGGCCGTCCAACGTTATGGCTACACCTTC
CASGQGAVQRYGYTF
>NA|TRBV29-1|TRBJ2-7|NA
TGCAGCGTCGAAAACGAGGACAGCTACGAGCAGTACTTC
CSVENEDSYEQYF
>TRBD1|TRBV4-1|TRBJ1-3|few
TGCGCCAGCAGCCCTGGACAGGGGACGAGGGACACCATATATTTT
CASSPGQGTRDTIYF
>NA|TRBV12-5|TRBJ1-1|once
TGTGCTAGTGCTCCCTGGGGGCAAAGGGGCACTGAAGCTTTCTTT
CASAPWGQRGTEAFF
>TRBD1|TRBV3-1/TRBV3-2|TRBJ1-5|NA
TGTGCCAGCAGCCAAGAAGCAGGGGGCGAGGTTCAGCCCCAGCATTTT
CASSQEAGGEVQPQHF
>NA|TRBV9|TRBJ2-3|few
TGTGCCAGCAGCGTCGGAGCGGGAGATACGCAGTATTTT
CASSVGAGDTQYF
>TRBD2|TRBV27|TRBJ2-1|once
TGTGCCAGCAGTGGCAAACTAGCGGGGCACTACAATGAGCAGTTCTTC
CASSGKLAGHYNEQFF
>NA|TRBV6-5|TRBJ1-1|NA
TGTGCCAGCACCTTGGACAGCGTCGTACCTGAAGCTTTCTTT
CASTLDSVVPEAFF
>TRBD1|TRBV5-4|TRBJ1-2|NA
TGTGCCAGCAGCTCTCCCGGGACAGGGACTAACTATGGCTACACCTTC
CASSSPGTGTNYGYTF